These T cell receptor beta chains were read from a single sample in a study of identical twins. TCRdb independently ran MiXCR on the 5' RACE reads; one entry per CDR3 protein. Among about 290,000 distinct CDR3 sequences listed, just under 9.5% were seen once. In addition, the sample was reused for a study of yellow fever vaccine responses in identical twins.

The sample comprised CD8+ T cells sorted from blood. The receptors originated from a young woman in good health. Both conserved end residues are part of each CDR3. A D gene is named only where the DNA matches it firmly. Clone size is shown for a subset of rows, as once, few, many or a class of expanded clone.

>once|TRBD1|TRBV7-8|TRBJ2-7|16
CASSLVTGGFRYEQYF
TGTGCCAGCAGCTTAGTGACAGGGGGTTTTAGATACGAGCAGTACTTC
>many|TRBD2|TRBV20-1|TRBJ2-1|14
CSANRGLAGAEQFF
TGCAGTGCTAATCGTGGACTAGCGGGAGCTGAGCAGTTCTTC
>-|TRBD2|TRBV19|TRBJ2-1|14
CASDMGGGYNEQFF
TGTGCCAGTGACATGGGCGGGGGATACAATGAGCAGTTCTTC
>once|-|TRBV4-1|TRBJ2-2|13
CASSPNRAGELFF
TGTGCCAGCAGCCCCAACAGGGCCGGGGAGCTGTTTTTT
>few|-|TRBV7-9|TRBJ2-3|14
CASSLAGETDTQYF
TGTGCCAGCAGCTTAGCGGGGGAGACAGATACGCAGTATTTT
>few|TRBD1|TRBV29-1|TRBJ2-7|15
CSVERYGTGKDEQYF
TGCAGCGTAGAACGATATGGGACAGGGAAGGACGAGCAGTACTTC
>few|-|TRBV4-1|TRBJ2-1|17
CASSQDLAGSSYNEQFF
TGCGCCAGCAGCCAAGATCTTGCCGGGAGCTCCTACAATGAGCAGTTCTTC
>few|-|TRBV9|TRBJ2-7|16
CASSPRVADPSYEQYF
TGTGCCAGCAGCCCCCGTGTAGCGGATCCGTCCTACGAGCAGTACTTC
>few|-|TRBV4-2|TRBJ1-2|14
CASSQTLGPDGYTF
TGTGCCAGCAGCCAAACACTGGGACCTGACGGCTACACCTTC
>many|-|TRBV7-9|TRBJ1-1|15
CASSLASGLETEAFF
TGTGCCAGCAGCTTAGCTAGTGGGCTTGAGACTGAAGCTTTCTTT
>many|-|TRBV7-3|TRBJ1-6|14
CASSLTGDNSPLHF
TGTGCCAGCAGCTTAACTGGGGATAATTCACCCCTCCACTTT
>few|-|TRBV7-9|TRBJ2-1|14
CASSLDRNYNEQFF
TGTGCCAGCAGCTTAGACAGAAACTACAATGAGCAGTTCTTC
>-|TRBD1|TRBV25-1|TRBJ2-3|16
CASSARDRELPDTQYF
TGTGCCAGCAGTGCAAGAGACAGGGAATTGCCAGATACGCAGTATTTT
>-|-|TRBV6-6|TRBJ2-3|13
CDSSYASGDTQYF
TGTGACAGCAGTTACGCTTCAGGCGATACGCAGTATTTT
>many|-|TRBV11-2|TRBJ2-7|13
CASSYQEGYEQYF
TGTGCCAGCAGCTACCAGGAGGGCTACGAGCAGTACTTC
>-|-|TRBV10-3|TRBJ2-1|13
CATHTGPNNEQFF
TGTGCCACACATACAGGGCCCAACAATGAGCAGTTCTTC
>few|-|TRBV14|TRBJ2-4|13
CASSQDSKNIQYF
TGTGCCAGCAGCCAAGACAGCAAAAACATTCAGTACTTC
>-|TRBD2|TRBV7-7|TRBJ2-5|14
CASSYGGDQETQYF
TGTGCTAGCAGTTACGGGGGGGACCAAGAGACCCAGTACTTC
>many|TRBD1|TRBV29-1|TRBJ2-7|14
CSVEPGQGRSEQYF
TGCAGCGTTGAACCGGGACAGGGTCGCTCCGAGCAGTACTTC
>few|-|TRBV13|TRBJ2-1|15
CASSLDGGSYNEQFF
TGTGCCAGCAGCTTAGACGGGGGCTCCTACAATGAGCAGTTCTTC
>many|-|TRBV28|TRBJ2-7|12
CASSGRSYEQYF
TGTGCCAGCAGCGGCCGCTCCTACGAGCAGTACTTC
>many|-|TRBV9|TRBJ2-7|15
CASSVATGPGYEQYF
TGTGCCAGCAGCGTAGCTACTGGGCCCGGCTACGAGCAGTACTTC
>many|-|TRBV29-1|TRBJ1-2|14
CSVEDPGQNYGYTF
TGCAGCGTTGAAGATCCCGGACAGAACTATGGCTACACCTTC
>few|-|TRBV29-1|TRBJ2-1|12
CSVEEIGTVEFF
TGCAGCGTTGAAGAAATCGGGACCGTAGAGTTCTTC
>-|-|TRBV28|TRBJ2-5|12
CASSLPGKTQYF
TGTGCCAGCAGTTTACCGGGGAAGACCCAGTACTTC
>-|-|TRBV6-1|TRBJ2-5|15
CASSRNPWNQETQYF
TGTGCCAGCAGTCGGAACCCCTGGAACCAAGAGACCCAGTACTTC
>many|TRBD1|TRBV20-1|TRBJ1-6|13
CSAQDRENSPLHF
TGCAGTGCACAGGACAGGGAGAATTCACCCCTCCACTTT
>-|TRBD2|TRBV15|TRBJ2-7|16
CATKTKLAGGIGEQYF
TGTGCCACCAAAACGAAGCTAGCGGGAGGAATAGGCGAGCAGTACTTC
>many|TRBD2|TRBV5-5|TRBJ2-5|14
CASSPGGLVETQYF
TGTGCCAGCAGTCCGGGGGGTCTAGTGGAGACCCAGTACTTC
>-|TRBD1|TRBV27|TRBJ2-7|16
CASSLLSPGGLYEQYF
TGTGCCAGCAGTTTATTGTCGCCAGGGGGCTTGTACGAGCAGTACTTC
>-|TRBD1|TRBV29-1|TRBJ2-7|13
CSVRTGGGYEQYF
TGCAGCGTTAGGACAGGGGGCGGGTACGAGCAGTACTTC
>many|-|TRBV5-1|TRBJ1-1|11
CASSSNTEAFF
TGCGCCAGCAGCTCAAACACTGAAGCTTTCTTT
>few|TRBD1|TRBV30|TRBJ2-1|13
CAWEPGQGDEQFF
TGTGCCTGGGAGCCGGGGCAGGGGGATGAGCAGTTCTTC
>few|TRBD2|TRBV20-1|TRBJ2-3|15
CSASDRTSPRDTQYF
TGCAGTGCTAGCGATCGGACTAGCCCCAGAGATACGCAGTATTTT
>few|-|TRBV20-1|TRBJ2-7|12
CSARPLTYEQYF
TGCAGTGCTAGGCCCCTCACCTACGAGCAGTACTTC
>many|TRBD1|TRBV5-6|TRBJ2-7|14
CASSLLPGGYEQYF
TGTGCCAGCAGCTTGCTCCCAGGGGGCTACGAGCAGTACTTC
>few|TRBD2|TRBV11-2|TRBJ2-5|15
CASSLGAGPQETQYF
TGTGCCAGCAGCTTAGGAGCGGGGCCACAAGAGACCCAGTACTTC
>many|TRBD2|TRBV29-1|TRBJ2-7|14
CSVRRTSGSYEQYF
TGCAGCGTTCGTAGGACTAGCGGGAGCTACGAGCAGTACTTC
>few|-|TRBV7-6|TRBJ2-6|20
CASSLEVGGASLSGANVLTF
TGTGCCAGCAGCTTAGAAGTAGGCGGCGCCTCCCTCTCTGGGGCCAACGTCCTGACTTTC
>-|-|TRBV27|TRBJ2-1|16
CASSLLGIGSYNEQFF
TGTGCCAGCAGTTTGTTGGGGATCGGCTCCTACAATGAGCAGTTCTTC
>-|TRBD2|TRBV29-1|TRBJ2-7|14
CSVESSGSTGEQYF
TGCAGCGTTGAATCGAGCGGGAGTACCGGCGAGCAGTACTTC